This T cell receptor beta chain comes out of a study of STAT5B mutations in CD4+ large granular lymphocyte leukemia. Study conclusions and caveats: No patients shared main leukemic clonotypes, though around 24% appeared at low frequency elsewhere. CD4-sorted patient repertoires seemed more clonal than healthy CD4+ repertoires.

Remarks on this clone: As yet, its antigen is unknown.

The V end lost 3 bases, the J end lost 0 bases, and 11 bases lay between the germline ends. Germline V gives CDR1 SGHTA, CDR2 FQGTGA. This CDR3 region has 15 residues. In the authors' methods: Productive clonotypes were detectable down to 2.59 x 10-5 frequency. Libraries were prepared by immunoSEQ multiplex PCR; TCRdb keeps only in-frame clonotypes and omits some of them. V and J calls and clone size are copied from that table; D and trimming were computed from the DNA. This table has around 25,000 clones, more than 70% appearing once. The chain has TRBV7-3 and TRBJ1-1; D remains unclear. What was sequenced was CD4+ T cells from blood buffy coats. The sequence was obtained from a human donor in good health. CDR3 in amino acids: CASSFDSGMNTEAFF. The CDR3 DNA is TGTGCCAGCAGCTTTGACTCGGGCATGAACACTGAAGCTTTCTTT.